This entry lists 18 T cell receptor beta chains sequenced from one sample in a study of T cell repertoires in cytomegalovirus infection (dated by TCRdb to about 2019). TCRdb lists the instrument as Illumina HiSeq 1500. TCRdb's own reprocessing of the public reads used fastp at Q25 and MiXCR and kept productive beta chains. One record per CDR3 amino acid sequence lists the most common genes and DNA. This sample comprises about 330,000 distinct CDR3 sequences, more than 8% of them detected only once. The ten largest clones take up 4.3% of the sample. Sample: PBMCs. The receptor set was obtained from a human donor in good health (CMV status not recorded). Some clones in this sample may be carry-over from other donors' samples.

In its sample, this clonotype was seen many times. The V call is TRBV4-3, the J call TRBJ2-2; 8 bases map to TRBD1. Germline V lookup: CDR1 LGHNA, CDR2 YSLEER. V shed 2 bases and J 6 bases; nucleotides not matched to a gene: 5. There are 15 residues in the CDR3. The CDR3 DNA follows: TGCGCCAGCAGCCAAAGGACAGGGATTGCCGGGGAGCTGTTTTTT. Its protein product is CASSQRTGIAGELFF.

This clonotype was recorded many times. The CDR3 loop reads CASSLATTGTRREQYF. In DNA form, the CDR3 reads TGTGCCAGCAGCTTAGCGACGACCGGGACTAGACGAGAGCAGTACTTC. The genes are TRBV7-2 and TRBJ2-7, with TRBD2 matching over 8 bases. In germline, CDR1 is SGHTA, CDR2 FQGNSA. Unmatched junction bases numbered 11, after V lost 0 bases and J lost 7 bases. The CDR3 sequence is 16 residues long.

CDR3 region: CASSQTVPNTEAFF. In DNA form, the CDR3 reads TGTGCCAGCAGTCAAACAGTTCCGAACACTGAAGCTTTCTTT. The J gene is TRBJ1-1, the V gene TRBV12-3 or TRBV12-4; D remains ambiguous. The CDR3 extends over 14 amino acids. With 5 bases removed from V and 1 base from J, the gap between germline ends came to 11 bases.

The chain recombines TRBV20-1 with TRBJ2-7; D perhaps matches TRBD2 (6 bases). Trimming took 5 bases from V and 2 from J, leaving 16 bases between them. Germline V gives CDR1 DFQATT, CDR2 SNEGSKA (reference sequence). The CDR3 is 14 amino acids. CDR3 coding DNA: TGCAGTGCTCTCGGACTAACAGGAGCCTACGAGCAGTACTTC. The encoded protein is CSALGLTGAYEQYF.

This clonotype was seen many times. This sequence joins TRBV7-2 and TRBJ1-5, with 9 bases that match TRBD1. CDR1 SGHTA and CDR2 FQGNSA come from the germline V gene. After removal of 4 bases from V and 7 bases from J, the junction contained 5 bases not matched to a gene. CDR3 length equals 14 residues. The CDR3 loop reads CASSSQGTGQPQHF. CDR3 sequence (DNA): TGTGCCAGCAGCTCCCAGGGGACAGGGCAGCCCCAGCATTTT.

V and J are TRBV20-1 and TRBJ2-7; possibly TRBD2 for D (6 bases). This CDR3 spans 13 amino acids. Trimming pared 3 bases from V and 6 bases from J, leaving 15 bases between. CDR1 is DFQATT, CDR2 SNEGSKA, per germline (reference sequence). As DNA, the CDR3 is TGCAGTGCTAGTCGGGACTCCGGAGGCGAGCAGTACTTC. Translating gives CSASRDSGGEQYF.

This clonotype was detected only a few times. The chain is built from TRBV7-2 and TRBJ2-7, with 7 bases aligning to TRBD2. The CDR3 runs to 13 residues. CDR1 is SGHTA and CDR2 is FQGNSA in the germline V gene. The J segment lost 3 bases and the V segment lost 5 bases, leaving 4 bases of the junction unmatched. The CDR3 DNA is TGTGCCAGCAGCAATCTAGCGGTCTACGAGCAGTACTTC. It is translated as CASSNLAVYEQYF.

The chain joins TRBV7-2 to TRBJ2-1, with D perhaps matching TRBD1 (6 bases). V dropped 5 bases and J dropped 4 bases, with 15 bases sitting between them. Germline CDR1 and CDR2: SGHTA and FQGNSA. This CDR3 region has 15 residues. CDR3 residues: CASSRTTGIYNEQFF. Here the CDR3 DNA reads TGTGCCAGCAGCCGGACGACAGGTATTTACAATGAGCAGTTCTTC.

The table lists this clonotype with many counts. V and J are TRBV7-2 and TRBJ1-5; the D is unclear. Looked up from germline, CDR1 is SGHTA and CDR2 is FQGNSA. The CDR3 is made up of 14 amino acids. The germline V and J ends were trimmed by 1 base and 2 bases, with 6 bases remaining between them. The chain's CDR3 is CASSLVVGNQPQHF. DNA for the CDR3: TGTGCCAGCAGCTTAGTCGTTGGCAATCAGCCCCAGCATTTT.

This clonotype occurred many times. The chain carries TRBV7-9 and TRBJ2-7; TRBD2 matches 7 bases. The length of the CDR3 is 13 residues. Trimming removed 8 bases from V and 0 bases from J; junction bases left unmatched: 4. The germline CDR1 and CDR2 sequences are SEHNR and FQNEAQ (reference sequence). CDR3 in amino acids: CASGLAVSYEQYF. The CDR3 DNA reads TGTGCCAGCGGCCTAGCGGTCTCCTACGAGCAGTACTTC.

The genes are TRBV19 and TRBJ1-3; 8 nucleotides align to TRBD1. Per germline, CDR1 LNHDA and CDR2 SQIVND (reference sequence). V trimming: 4 bases; J trimming: 4 bases; junction bases outside the gene matches: 6. The CDR3 spans 15 residues. The CDR3 protein is CASSKDRAKGNTIYF. Here the CDR3 DNA reads TGTGCCAGTAGTAAGGACAGGGCGAAAGGAAACACCATATATTTT.

This clonotype was detected ten times or more. The chain joins TRBV11-2 to TRBJ2-1; D remains unclear. The V end was cut by 5 bases, the J end by 6 bases, with 11 bases between. Germline V gene lookup returns CDR1 SGHAT and CDR2 FQNNGV. The CDR3 is made up of 13 amino acids. Here the CDR3 DNA reads TGTGCCAGCAGCACCCGATCGTCCAATGAGCAGTTCTTC. Encoded protein: CASSTRSSNEQFF.

The V gene is TRBV6-6, the J gene TRBJ1-2, with TRBD1 matching over 9 bases. After removal of 1 base from V and 3 bases from J, the junction contained 9 bases not matched to a gene. Germline CDR1 is MNHNY and CDR2 is SVGAGI (reference sequence). This CDR3 is 17 amino acids long. As DNA, the CDR3 is TGTGCCAGCAGTTACTGGACAGGGGCTGACCGAGACTATGGCTACACCTTC. It yields the protein CASSYWTGADRDYGYTF.

This clonotype was seen a few times. The chain has TRBV7-9 and TRBJ1-5; 10 nucleotides match TRBD1. Trimming at V came to 6 bases and at J to 4 bases, leaving 12 bases not matched to a gene. The germline CDR1 and CDR2 sequences are SEHNR and FQNEAQ (reference sequence). The CDR3 is made up of 17 amino acids. CDR3 coding DNA: TGTGCCAGCAGTCGCTCCGTCGGGACAGGGGTAAATCAGCCCCAGCATTTT. Amino acid sequence: CASSRSVGTGVNQPQHF.

The rearrangement joins TRBV6-2 or TRBV6-3 to TRBJ2-2; 10 nucleotides match TRBD2. Germline loops: CDR1 MNHEY, CDR2 SVGEGT. Trimming took 5 bases from V and 1 from J; bases not matched to a gene: 4. CDR3 length: 16 amino acids. The CDR3 DNA reads TGTGCCAGCAGTAAACGACTAGCGGGGAACACCGGGGAGCTGTTTTTT. Translation gives CASSKRLAGNTGELFF.

The CDR3 protein is CASSFGQGSGELFF. The CDR3 coding sequence is TGTGCCAGCAGCTTTGGTCAGGGCTCCGGGGAGCTGTTTTTT. The chain is built from TRBV11-3 and TRBJ2-2, with D possibly TRBD1 on 5 matching bases. This CDR3 region has 14 residues. Germline V gives CDR1 SGHNT, CDR2 YENEEA. Trimming pared 3 bases from V and 6 bases from J, leaving 11 bases between.

This clonotype was seen only a few times. V usage is TRBV4-2 and J usage is TRBJ2-5; D ambiguous. CDR3 length: 15 amino acids. Germline V gene data show CDR1 as LGHNA and CDR2 as YNFKEQ. Trimming pared 0 bases from V and 1 base from J, leaving 9 bases between. CDR3 region: CASSQDGEIQETQYF. In DNA form, the CDR3 reads TGTGCCAGCAGCCAAGATGGGGAAATCCAAGAGACCCAGTACTTC.

Points on this clonotype: Mismatch with germline at one junction end may stem from a read error. The chain couples TRBV7-8 to TRBJ2-1; D gene unclear. Germline V gives CDR1 SGHVS, CDR2 FQNEAQ. The length of the CDR3 is 10 residues. CDR3 sequence reads: CAGSSQTPFF. CDR3 DNA sequence: TGTGCCGGCAGCTCCCAAACCCCGTTCTTC.